This T cell receptor beta chain was identified during a study of response to subunit inactivated influenza vaccine. Study-wide results and limits: Each seasonal influenza vaccination, the authors suggested, recruits few new T cells.

This CDR3 is built from 14 residues. The germline V gene has CDR1 MNHNS and CDR2 SASEGT. Trimming removed 7 bases at V and 0 bases at J, with 10 bases between. This clonotype has just a few counts. Its matching antigen is unknown. From the RT-PCR reads, TCRdb called clonotypes with MiXCR, one entry per CDR3 protein. This table holds about 800,000 distinct CDR3 sequences, 20% to 25% found once. The chain carries TRBV6-1 and TRBJ1-3; no clear D. The receptor was isolated from a middle-aged man who received an inactivated influenza vaccine. This specimen was PBMCs from blood, taken 4 to 6 days after vaccination. CDR3 nucleotides: TGTGCCAGCACCTACAGTACCTCTGGAAACACCATATATTTT. This gives the protein CASTYSTSGNTIYF.